These T cell receptor beta chains were read from a single sample in a study of T-cell reconstitution after alpha-beta-depleted transplantation in children. Each CDR3 protein is one row after TCRdb ran MiXCR on the PCR reads. The table lists approximately 500,000 distinct CDR3 sequences, 20% to 30% of them singletons, with 30% to 45% in the top ten. The sequencing here drew on PBMCs, taken before TCRalphabeta/CD19-depleted stem cell transplant. The receptors shown here come from a boy under two years old with Wiskott-Aldrich syndrome, due to receive a stem cell transplant. CDR3s include the opening cysteine and the closing phenylalanine or tryptophan. The order of the fields is V gene, D gene, clone size, J gene, CDR3 DNA, CDR3 protein. A D gene is named only where the DNA matches it firmly. Size is omitted from some rows. Given values are once, few, many or a class for expanded clones.

V: TRBV27; D: .; size: few; J: TRBJ2-7; DNA: TGTGCCAGCAGAGCTATACCGGGACTCTCCCTCGGGCAGTACTTC; CDR3: CASRAIPGLSLGQYF
V: TRBV29-1; D: TRBD1; size: .; J: TRBJ1-1; DNA: TGCAGCGTTGCAGGACAGGGGGGAATCACTGAAGCTTTCTTT; CDR3: CSVAGQGGITEAFF
V: TRBV5-1; D: .; size: .; J: TRBJ2-7; DNA: TGCGCCAGCAGCTTGGGCCCCGGACAGCGAACCTACGAGCAGTACTTC; CDR3: CASSLGPGQRTYEQYF
V: TRBV5-6; D: .; size: .; J: TRBJ2-3; DNA: TGTGCCAGCAGCTTCGTTGCGGGCCGAGATACGCAGTATTTT; CDR3: CASSFVAGRDTQYF
V: TRBV18; D: .; size: few; J: TRBJ2-5; DNA: TGTGCCAGCTCACCACTATTTAACAGCCCCGGCGGGGAGACCCAGTACTTC; CDR3: CASSPLFNSPGGETQYF
V: TRBV12-3/TRBV12-4; D: .; size: once; J: TRBJ2-7; DNA: TGTGCCAGCACCCATGTGGGCGGTCACGAGCAGTACTTC; CDR3: CASTHVGGHEQYF
V: TRBV29-1; D: TRBD1; size: few; J: TRBJ2-7; DNA: TGCAGCGGAGGGACAGGGGTGGTTGAGCAGTACTTC; CDR3: CSGGTGVVEQYF
V: TRBV20-1; D: TRBD2; size: .; J: TRBJ2-1; DNA: TGCAGTGCTAGGGGGCTAGCGGTGTCCTACAATGAGCAGTTCTTC; CDR3: CSARGLAVSYNEQFF
V: TRBV18; D: TRBD2; size: .; J: TRBJ2-1; DNA: TGTGCCAGCTCACCTGATAGCGGGAGCTTGGGTGAGCAGTTCTTC; CDR3: CASSPDSGSLGEQFF
V: TRBV5-1; D: .; size: .; J: TRBJ1-5; DNA: TGCGCCAGCCCAGGGTCCCGGGGGAATCAGCCCCAGCATTTT; CDR3: CASPGSRGNQPQHF
V: TRBV7-8; D: .; size: few; J: TRBJ1-1; DNA: TGTGCCAGCAGCCTCAAAGGGGGGGACACTGAAGCTTTCTTT; CDR3: CASSLKGGDTEAFF
V: TRBV5-1; D: .; size: few; J: TRBJ1-1; DNA: TGCGCCAGCAGCTTATTGACAGTGAACACTGAAGCTTTCTTT; CDR3: CASSLLTVNTEAFF
V: TRBV7-9; D: .; size: .; J: TRBJ2-3; DNA: TGTGCCAGCAGCATCCGGGTAGATACGCAGTATTTT; CDR3: CASSIRVDTQYF
V: TRBV20-1; D: TRBD2; size: few; J: TRBJ2-1; DNA: TGCAGTGCTAGTGTTTCTCCGGCGGGAGGGCCCTACAATGAGCAGTTCTTC; CDR3: CSASVSPAGGPYNEQFF
V: TRBV2; D: .; size: few; J: TRBJ2-2; DNA: TGTGCCAGCAGTGGCTTGGGGGCCGGGGAGCTGTTTTTT; CDR3: CASSGLGAGELFF
V: TRBV7-9; D: TRBD1; size: .; J: TRBJ1-4; DNA: TGTGCCAGTAAACGAGGGGGCGCGAGTGAAAAACTGTTTTTT; CDR3: CASKRGGASEKLFF
V: TRBV12-3/TRBV12-4; D: .; size: few; J: TRBJ1-5; DNA: TGTGCCAGCAGTCCGCGAGGTTTCAGGGATAGCAATCAGCCCCAGCATTTT; CDR3: CASSPRGFRDSNQPQHF
V: TRBV20-1; D: TRBD1; size: .; J: TRBJ2-1; DNA: TGCAGTGCCGACGGACAGGGTCGGAACAATGAGCAGTTCTTC; CDR3: CSADGQGRNNEQFF
V: TRBV6-1; D: TRBD1; size: once; J: TRBJ2-2; DNA: TGTGCCAGCAGTCCACGGACAGGGGGCTCCCTAAGCACCGGGGAGCTGTTTTTT; CDR3: CASSPRTGGSLSTGELFF
V: TRBV29-1; D: .; size: few; J: TRBJ2-7; DNA: TGCAGCGTCGTTGGACGGGGCTACGAGCAGTACTTC; CDR3: CSVVGRGYEQYF
V: TRBV5-5; D: .; size: few; J: TRBJ1-5; DNA: TGTGCCAGCAGCTTCGCCCTAGCCTTGAATCAGCCCCAGCATTTT; CDR3: CASSFALALNQPQHF
V: TRBV12-3/TRBV12-4; D: .; size: once; J: TRBJ2-3; DNA: TGTGCCAGCAGTTCCGGGGCTAGCACAGATACGCAGTATTTT; CDR3: CASSSGASTDTQYF
V: TRBV5-1; D: .; size: .; J: TRBJ2-4; DNA: TGCGCCAGCAGTTCCGGGACCGCAAACAACATTCAGTACTTC; CDR3: CASSSGTANNIQYF
V: TRBV3-1; D: TRBD2; size: few; J: TRBJ2-7; DNA: TGTGCCAGCAGCCAAAGACTAGCGGACTACGAGCAGTACTTC; CDR3: CASSQRLADYEQYF
V: TRBV5-1; D: .; size: few; J: TRBJ2-4; DNA: TGCGCCAGCAGTTCGACACAGGGAATTCTAGCCAAAAACATTCAGTACTTC; CDR3: CASSSTQGILAKNIQYF
V: TRBV5-1; D: .; size: .; J: TRBJ2-5; DNA: TGCGCCAGCAGCGAAAACATGTACCACGAGACCCAGTACTTC; CDR3: CASSENMYHETQYF
V: TRBV18; D: TRBD1; size: few; J: TRBJ2-2; DNA: TGTGCCAGCTCATCCTGGACAGGGACCGGGGAGCTGTTTTTT; CDR3: CASSSWTGTGELFF
V: TRBV12-3/TRBV12-4; D: .; size: .; J: TRBJ2-7; DNA: TGTGCCAGCAGTGCTGCAATCCGGGACCCCTACGAGCAGTACTTC; CDR3: CASSAAIRDPYEQYF
V: TRBV27; D: TRBD2; size: .; J: TRBJ2-1; DNA: TGTGCCAGCAGGAGACTAGCGGGGGGTTCCTACAATGAGCAGTTCTTC; CDR3: CASRRLAGGSYNEQFF
V: TRBV4-2; D: .; size: .; J: TRBJ2-4; DNA: TGTGCCAGCAGCCAAGTCCCCAGAGGGGAGGACATTCAGTACTTC; CDR3: CASSQVPRGEDIQYF
V: TRBV20-1; D: .; size: .; J: TRBJ2-5; DNA: TGCAGTGCCTTGAAACTAGGACAAGAAGAGACCCAGTACTTC; CDR3: CSALKLGQEETQYF
V: TRBV20-1; D: TRBD1; size: .; J: TRBJ1-5; DNA: TGCAGTGCTAGAGATGTGGACAGGGGCAATCAGCCCCAGCATTTT; CDR3: CSARDVDRGNQPQHF
V: TRBV27; D: TRBD2; size: few; J: TRBJ2-5; DNA: TGTGCCAGCAGTCAAAGGACTAGCGGGAGAGAAGAGACCCAGTACTTC; CDR3: CASSQRTSGREETQYF
V: TRBV13; D: .; size: .; J: TRBJ1-2; DNA: TGTGCCAGCAGCTTAGGCCCGACAGCTAACTATGGCTACACCTTC; CDR3: CASSLGPTANYGYTF
V: TRBV2; D: .; size: few; J: TRBJ2-1; DNA: TGTGCCAGCTACTACATCCCCTACAATGAGCAGTTCTTC; CDR3: CASYYIPYNEQFF
V: TRBV16; D: .; size: .; J: TRBJ1-5; DNA: TGTGCCAGCAGCTACCGGCGGGGGCTTAGCAATCAGCCCCAGCATTTT; CDR3: CASSYRRGLSNQPQHF
V: TRBV5-1; D: TRBD2; size: few; J: TRBJ2-3; DNA: TGCGCCAGCAGCTTGCGGCGGGAGCCCGATACGCAGTATTTT; CDR3: CASSLRREPDTQYF
V: TRBV7-9; D: .; size: .; J: TRBJ2-2; DNA: TGTGCCAGCATCAAAGGAGACAGACCCGATGACACCGGGGAGCTGTTTTTT; CDR3: CASIKGDRPDDTGELFF
V: TRBV24-1; D: .; size: .; J: TRBJ2-3; DNA: TGTGCCACCAGTGATTTTACCGGCGACGGTGGGCCAGATACGCAGTATTTT; CDR3: CATSDFTGDGGPDTQYF
V: TRBV28; D: .; size: few; J: TRBJ2-1; DNA: TGTGCCAGCAGTTTGACTCCAGGAAACTACAATGAGCAGTTCTTC; CDR3: CASSLTPGNYNEQFF
V: TRBV12-3/TRBV12-4; D: .; size: .; J: TRBJ1-2; DNA: TGTGCCAGCAGTGTAGGACGTCCGGGGAACTATGGCTACACCTTC; CDR3: CASSVGRPGNYGYTF
V: TRBV29-1; D: TRBD1; size: few; J: TRBJ2-5; DNA: TGCAGCGTTGAAGGTCGCAGGACAGGTTCGGAGACCCAGTACTTC; CDR3: CSVEGRRTGSETQYF
V: TRBV10-3; D: TRBD2; size: few; J: TRBJ2-7; DNA: TGTGCCGCCCGGGGGGGCTACGAGCAGTACTTC; CDR3: CAARGGYEQYF
V: TRBV6-1; D: TRBD2; size: once; J: TRBJ2-3; DNA: TGTGCCAGCAGTGACGGGACTAGGTTAGATACGCAGTATTTT; CDR3: CASSDGTRLDTQYF
V: TRBV24-1; D: TRBD2; size: .; J: TRBJ2-1; DNA: TGTGCTACCAGTGAACCAACTAGCGGGAGGCATCGCAATGAGCAGTTCTTC; CDR3: CATSEPTSGRHRNEQFF
V: TRBV7-2; D: .; size: .; J: TRBJ1-2; DNA: TGTGCCAGCAGCTACTCAGGCCCCGCTAACTATGGCTACACCTTC; CDR3: CASSYSGPANYGYTF
V: TRBV12-3/TRBV12-4; D: TRBD2; size: .; J: TRBJ2-7; DNA: TGTGCCAGCAGTTTCGGGGGGACCATCTCCTACGAGCAGTACTTC; CDR3: CASSFGGTISYEQYF
V: TRBV20-1; D: .; size: few; J: TRBJ1-2; DNA: TGCAGTGCTCTATCTCAGCGCACTCTTAACTATGGCTACACCTTC; CDR3: CSALSQRTLNYGYTF
V: TRBV20-1; D: TRBD2; size: few; J: TRBJ2-7; DNA: TGCAGTGCTAGTCACCCCGGGAGGCGGTACGAGCAGTACTTC; CDR3: CSASHPGRRYEQYF
V: TRBV5-1; D: .; size: .; J: TRBJ2-1; DNA: TGCGCCAGCAGCTTTACACTAGCAAGATACAATGAGCAGTTCTTC; CDR3: CASSFTLARYNEQFF